This T cell receptor (beta chain) originates from a study of shared clonotypes between healthy human individuals. Study-wide findings and caveats: The researchers took only blood, and tissue repertoires probably look different.

CDR3 length equals 13 residues. The J segment lost 6 bases and the V segment lost 4 bases, leaving 5 bases of the junction unmatched. Germline assignment: CDR1 SEHNR and CDR2 FQNEAQ (reference sequence). The assay was immunoSEQ multiplex PCR, and TCRdb's table has in-frame clones only and misses some. The sample has about 870,000 clones, about 92% seen once. This clone turned up a few times. The antigen is not known. Terminally differentiated effector memory CD45RA+ cells were excluded by CCR7 positive selection of CD45RO-negative cells. None of the donors, who were healthy HIV-negative adults, had recently had acute infections or vaccinations. Every donor, a Caucasian adult, lived in Nashville, Tennessee.

The sequencing sample was made of naive CD8+ T cells sorted from blood. This chain uses TRBV7-9 with TRBJ1-2; 7 bases line up with TRBD1. This clonotype was obtained from a man aged 25-45 years in good health. The DNA for the CDR3 is TGTGCCAGCAGCTGGACAGGTGGGGATGGCTACACCTTC. Translation gives CASSWTGGDGYTF.